The 27 T cell receptor beta chains below were found in one sample sequenced in a study of blood T cell repertoires in COVID-19. The method was immunoSEQ multiplex PCR; TCRdb's version includes in-frame clones alone and lacks a portion of them. The table includes more than 250,000 clones, roughly 90% detected once. The sequenced sample was PBMCs or T cells enriched from blood (not recorded which). These receptors all stem from a woman aged 18-35 years with acute COVID-19.

The chain links TRBV7-6 to TRBJ2-7, with 13 positions matching TRBD2. There are 15 residues in the CDR3. V shed 5 bases and J 4 bases; nucleotides not matched to a gene: 5. CDR1 SGHVS and CDR2 FNYEAQ come from the germline V gene. The CDR3 sequence: CASSAGLAGVYEQYF. CDR3 nucleotides: TGTGCCAGCAGCGCTGGACTAGCGGGAGTATACGAGCAGTACTTC.

The chain couples TRBV7-2 to TRBJ1-3, with a possible D match to TRBD1 (6 bases). Trimming took off 5 bases at V and 0 bases at J, with 11 bases between the two ends. The CDR3 consists of 15 residues. Germline CDR1 SGHTA, CDR2 FQGNSA. CDR3 DNA sequence: TGTGCCAGCAGCGATCGGGACAACTCTGGAAACACCATATATTTT. Amino acids: CASSDRDNSGNTIYF.

This sequence joins TRBV28 and TRBJ1-5; 8 nucleotides agree with TRBD1. In germline, CDR1 is MDHEN, CDR2 SYDVKM. The CDR3 covers 14 residues. V lost 6 bases to trimming and J lost 7 bases; unmatched junction nucleotides: 8. The CDR3 region is CASRNGQGGQPQHF. The CDR3 DNA follows: TGTGCCAGCAGAAACGGACAGGGTGGACAGCCCCAGCATTTT.

The chain carries TRBV6-6 and TRBJ1-5; D remains ambiguous. This CDR3 comprises 14 residues. Germline V CDR1 and CDR2: MNHNY, SVGAGI (reference sequence). Trimming stripped 7 bases from V and 9 bases from J, with 19 bases between. For the CDR3, the DNA is TGTGCCAGCATTCGGACGGGGATGGGATCGCCCCAGCATTTT. This translates into CASIRTGMGSPQHF.

The chain employs TRBV28 and TRBJ1-5; D not certain. Trimming pared 6 bases from V and 10 bases from J, leaving 7 bases between. Germline V CDR1 and CDR2: MDHEN, SYDVKM. There are 10 residues in the CDR3. In DNA, the CDR3 is TGTGCCAGCAGCAGAGGACCCCAGCATTTT. Protein product: CASSRGPQHF. Filled out from reference TRBV28 and TRBJ1-5, the complete variable domain reads DVKVTQSSRYLVKRTGEKVFLECVQDMDHENMFWYRQDPGLGLRLIYFSYDVKMKEKGDIPEGYSVSREKKERFSLILESASTNQTSMYLCASSRGPQHFGDGTRLSIL.

The chain employs TRBV10-2 and TRBJ1-2; possible D gene TRBD1, 6 bases. Trimming removed 1 base at V and 7 bases at J, with 13 bases between. Germline V lookup: CDR1 WSHSY, CDR2 SAAADI. CDR3 length equals 14 residues. This chain's CDR3 is CASSELRYRAGYTF. The CDR3 region has the DNA TGCGCCAGCAGTGAGTTACGCTACAGGGCTGGCTACACCTTC.

The V call is TRBV30, the J call TRBJ2-3; D is ambiguous. Germline V gene sequence: CDR1 GTSNPN, CDR2 SVGIG (reference sequence). There are 15 residues in the CDR3. The V and J ends lost 3 bases and 0 bases respectively, with 13 bases between them. Here the CDR3 DNA reads TGTGCCTGGAGCCCGAGACGACAAAGCACAGATACGCAGTATTTT. It specifies CAWSPRRQSTDTQYF.

The chain is built from TRBV7-9 and TRBJ2-3, with 7 bases lining up with TRBD2. The CDR3 has 15 amino acids. With V trimmed by 1 base and J by 2 bases, 3 bases remained unmatched. CDR1 is SEHNR, CDR2 FQNEAQ, per germline (reference sequence). The CDR3 bases are TGTGCCAGCAGCTTAGTCCGGGACTACACAGATACGCAGTATTTT. Translating it yields CASSLVRDYTDTQYF.

The rearrangement joins TRBV19 to TRBJ2-6; maybe TRBD2 (5 bases). CDR3 length: 16 residues. CDR1 and CDR2 from the germline V gene are LNHDA and SQIVND (reference sequence). V lost 3 bases to trimming and J lost 0 bases, with 9 bases between them. CDR3 in DNA: TGTGCCAGTAGTATGAGGGATTACTCTGGGGCCAACGTCCTGACTTTC. This translates into CASSMRDYSGANVLTF.

The chain has TRBV19 and TRBJ1-5; D is undetermined. The CDR3 runs 14 residues. The germline V gene encodes CDR1 LNHDA and CDR2 SQIVND (reference sequence). Trimming cost V 5 bases and J 0 bases, with 8 bases left between them. The CDR3 protein is CASSPDYSNQPQHF. CDR3 DNA: TGTGCCAGTAGTCCCGACTATAGCAATCAGCCCCAGCATTTT.

CDR3 sequence reads: CASSANRGAFTMGTGELFF. CDR3 nucleotides: TGTGCCAGCAGCGCCAACAGGGGGGCTTTTACAATGGGTACCGGGGAGCTGTTTTTT. J is TRBJ2-2 and V is TRBV13; 8 nucleotides line up with TRBD1. CDR1 is PRHDT and CDR2 is FYEKMQ in the germline V gene (reference sequence). This CDR3 is built from 19 residues. After removal of 5 bases from V and 5 bases from J, the junction contained 19 bases not matched to a gene. Looking up the rest from reference TRBV13 and TRBJ2-2 gives the full variable domain: AAGVIQSPRHLIKEKRETATLKCYPIPRHDTVYWYQQGPGQDPQFLISFYEKMQSDKGSIPDRFSAQQFSDYHSELNMSSLELGDSALYFCASSANRGAFTMGTGELFFGEGSRLTVL.

The V call is TRBV19, the J call TRBJ1-5; weak D call: TRBD1 (5 bases). The CDR3 contains 15 residues. The germline gives CDR1 LNHDA, CDR2 SQIVND (reference sequence). V was trimmed by 3 bases and J by 1 base, leaving 10 bases between them. In DNA form, the CDR3 reads TGTGCCAGTAGTATGGCAGGGCGGAGCAATCAGCCCCAGCATTTT. Encoded protein: CASSMAGRSNQPQHF. Looking up the rest from reference TRBV19 and TRBJ1-5 gives the full variable domain: DGGITQSPKYLFRKEGQNVTLSCEQNLNHDAMYWYRQDPGQGLRLIYYSQIVNDFQKGDIAEGYSVSREKKESFPLTVTSAQKNPTAFYLCASSMAGRSNQPQHFGDGTRLSIL.

The rearrangement uses TRBV19 and TRBJ2-1, with 9 bases aligning to TRBD1. In germline, CDR1 is LNHDA, CDR2 SQIVND (reference sequence). The CDR3 spans 16 residues. J lost 3 bases, V lost 6 bases, and 9 bases had no gene match. The CDR3 reads CASRPLGQGNYNEQFF. In DNA, the CDR3 is TGTGCCAGTAGACCTTTGGGACAGGGTAACTACAATGAGCAGTTCTTC.

The rearrangement uses TRBV11-2 and TRBJ1-2; 10 bases map to TRBD1. Germline trimming cut 7 bases from V and 8 bases from J; bases unmatched to any gene: 7. Germline V lookup: CDR1 SGHAT, CDR2 FQNNGV. This CDR3 has 13 residues. The CDR3: CASTDRGPRGYTF. CDR3 DNA: TGTGCCAGCACCGACAGGGGGCCAAGAGGCTACACCTTC.

This clone was seen only once. The chain recombines TRBV13 with TRBJ1-2; D perhaps matches TRBD1 (5 bases). Germline V gene sequence: CDR1 PRHDT, CDR2 FYEKMQ (reference sequence). V lost 7 bases, J lost 1 base, and 13 bases lay in between. This CDR3 region has 14 residues. The CDR3 spells CASTAGLGNYGYTF. CDR3 nucleotides: TGTGCCAGCACCGCAGGGTTAGGTAACTATGGCTACACCTTC. Full variable domain (rest looked up from reference TRBV13 and TRBJ1-2): AAGVIQSPRHLIKEKRETATLKCYPIPRHDTVYWYQQGPGQDPQFLISFYEKMQSDKGSIPDRFSAQQFSDYHSELNMSSLELGDSALYFCASTAGLGNYGYTFGSGTRLTVV.

On this clone itself: This same CDR3 is encoded by further DNA sequences in the sample. V is TRBV7-9 and J is TRBJ1-1, with D perhaps matching TRBD1 (5 bases). This CDR3 contains 14 residues. Germline V gives CDR1 SEHNR, CDR2 FQNEAQ (reference sequence). The V and J ends lost 1 base and 1 base respectively, with 7 bases between them. CDR3 DNA: TGTGCCAGCAGCTTAGTAGGGGCGAACACTGAAGCTTTCTTT. Translation gives CASSLVGANTEAFF.

This clone has only one observation. The chain couples TRBV10-3 to TRBJ1-4; perhaps TRBD1 as D (6 bases). V gave up 0 bases and J gave up 4 bases, with 15 bases separating them. CDR1 ENHRY and CDR2 SYGVKD come from the germline V gene. The length of the CDR3 is 17 residues. CDR3 sequence: CAISESPLQGYNEKLFF. In DNA form, the CDR3 reads TGTGCCATCAGTGAGTCGCCCTTACAGGGTTATAATGAAAAACTGTTTTTT.

The chain carries TRBV30 and TRBJ1-6; 7 bases align to TRBD1. Germline assignment: CDR1 GTSNPN and CDR2 SVGIG (reference sequence). V shed 5 bases and J 10 bases; nucleotides not matched to a gene: 8. The CDR3 length is 13 residues. The CDR3, as DNA: TGTGCCTGGTTACAGGGGACGGGGTCACCCCTCCACTTT. Its protein product is CAWLQGTGSPLHF.

V and J are TRBV6-5 and TRBJ2-3; 10 nucleotides agree with TRBD1. The germline gives CDR1 MNHEY, CDR2 SVGAGI. V dropped 4 bases and J dropped 10; count of bases not matched to a gene: 11. The CDR3 has 15 amino acids. The CDR3 sequence is CASSFRGDRGPAQYF. CDR3 DNA sequence: TGTGCCAGCAGTTTCCGGGGGGACAGGGGCCCTGCGCAGTATTTT.

The chain employs TRBV9 and TRBJ2-7, with 10 nucleotides matching TRBD1. Germline CDR1 and CDR2: SGDLS and YYNGEE. This CDR3 spans 15 amino acids. With V trimmed by 0 bases and J by 5 bases, 5 bases remained unmatched. For the CDR3, the DNA is TGTGCCAGCAGCGTAGCATGGGACAGGGGCCACGAGCAGTACTTC. It encodes CASSVAWDRGHEQYF. The full variable domain, with the rest looked up from reference TRBV9 and TRBJ2-7, is DSGVTQTPKHLITATGQRVTLRCSPRSGDLSVYWYQQSLDQGLQFLIQYYNGEERAKGNILERFSAQQFPDLHSELNLSSLELGDSALYFCASSVAWDRGHEQYFGPGTRLTVT.

This clone has more than one count but fewer than ten. The chain is built from TRBV6-6 and TRBJ2-1; 10 nucleotides align to TRBD2. This CDR3 region has 17 residues. V lost 5 bases and J lost 2; bases outside the gene matches: 9. CDR1 and CDR2 (germline): MNHNY, SVGAGI (reference sequence). This CDR3 reads CASSPLKLAGTYNEQFF. The CDR3 DNA reads TGTGCCAGCAGTCCCTTAAAACTAGCGGGAACCTACAATGAGCAGTTCTTC.

This clone was counted only a few times. This sequence joins TRBV19 and TRBJ1-5; D is ambiguous. V lost 1 base and J lost 5, with 15 bases in between. The CDR3 has 16 residues. The germline gives CDR1 LNHDA, CDR2 SQIVND (reference sequence). DNA of the CDR3: TGTGCCAGTAGTATAGGCCCGTACGTCCAGGATCAGCCCCAGCATTTT. Protein: CASSIGPYVQDQPQHF.

The J gene is TRBJ1-4, the V gene TRBV4-2; a possible D gene is TRBD1 (6 bases). Germline V lookup: CDR1 LGHNA, CDR2 YNFKEQ. CDR3 length: 14 residues. Trimming took off 4 bases at V and 8 bases at J, with 14 bases between the two ends. DNA of the CDR3: TGTGCCAGCAGCCGAGAACAGGGAGACGAAAAACTGTTTTTT. It codes for CASSREQGDEKLFF.

This clone was seen just once. The V gene is TRBV14, the J gene TRBJ2-7; TRBD2 agrees at 11 bases. Germline values: CDR1 SGHDN, CDR2 FVKESK. V lost 4 bases, J lost 3 bases, and 5 bases stayed unmatched. The CDR3 contains 15 residues. The CDR3 bases are TGTGCCAGCAGCCTACTTAGCGGGAGGGACTACGAGCAGTACTTC. Protein: CASSLLSGRDYEQYF.

This rearrangement joins TRBV6-2 or TRBV6-3 to TRBJ2-3, with TRBD1 identical over 7 bases. With V trimmed by 6 bases and J by 6 bases, 12 bases remained unmatched. CDR3 size: 15 residues. Germline V lookup: CDR1 MNHEY, CDR2 SVGEGT. CDR3 DNA sequence: TGTGCCAGCAGCCTAAGACAGGGTCTTATGGATACGCAGTATTTT. The encoded protein is CASSLRQGLMDTQYF.

The genes are TRBV7-9 and TRBJ2-3; possible D gene TRBD2, 5 bases. The germline CDR1 and CDR2 sequences are SEHNR and FQNEAQ (reference sequence). V was shortened by 1 base and J by 7 bases, with 12 bases between the two germline ends. CDR3 length equals 14 residues. DNA of the CDR3: TGTGCCAGCAGCTTAGAGGCTCTAGCAAATACGCAGTATTTT. Amino acid sequence: CASSLEALANTQYF.

This clone was detected only a few times. CDR3 coding DNA: TGCGCCAGCAGCTTGGTCGGCCAGGATGGCTACACCTTC. Its translation: CASSLVGQDGYTF. The chain links TRBV5-1 to TRBJ1-2; D not certain. The CDR3 contains 13 residues. V dropped 0 bases and J dropped 6 bases, with 9 bases sitting between them. The germline CDR1 and CDR2 sequences are SGHRS and YFSETQ.